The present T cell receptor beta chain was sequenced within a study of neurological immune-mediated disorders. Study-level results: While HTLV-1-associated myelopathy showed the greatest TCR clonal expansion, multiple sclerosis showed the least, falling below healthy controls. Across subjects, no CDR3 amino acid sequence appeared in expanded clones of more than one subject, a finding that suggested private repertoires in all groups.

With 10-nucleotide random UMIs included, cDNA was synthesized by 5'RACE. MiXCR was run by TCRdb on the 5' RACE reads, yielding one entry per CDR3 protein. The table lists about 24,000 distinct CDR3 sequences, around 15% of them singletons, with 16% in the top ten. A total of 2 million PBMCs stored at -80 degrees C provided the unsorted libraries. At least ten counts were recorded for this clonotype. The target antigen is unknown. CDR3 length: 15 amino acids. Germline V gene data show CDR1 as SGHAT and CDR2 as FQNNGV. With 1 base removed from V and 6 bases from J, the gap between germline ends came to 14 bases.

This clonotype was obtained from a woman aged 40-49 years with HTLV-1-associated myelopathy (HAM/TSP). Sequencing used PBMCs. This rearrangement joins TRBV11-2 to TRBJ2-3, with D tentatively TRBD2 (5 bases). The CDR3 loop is CASSLVWVRGDTQYF. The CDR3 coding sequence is TGTGCCAGCAGCTTAGTCTGGGTCAGAGGGGATACGCAGTATTTT.